This entry is about one TCR beta chain. Profiling relied on immunoSEQ multiplex PCR, and the TCRdb table lists in-frame clones only, not all of them. The sample includes approximately 100,000 clones, around 81% seen only once; the top ten take approximately 4.2%. The data are from a study of blood T cell repertoires in COVID-19. Study-level background: PBMCs, B-cell-depleted T cells, or T cells were the source of the cDNA or gDNA that made up the material.

This CDR3 region has 13 residues. Germline V gives CDR1 SGDLS, CDR2 YYNGEE. The ends lost 5 bases at V and 4 bases at J; junction bases unmatched: 3. The source is a human donor in a cohort sampled during active or convalescent COVID-19. This rearrangement joins TRBV9 to TRBJ1-5, with TRBD1 matching 7 bases. What was sequenced was peripheral blood. The CDR3 sequence is CASSGTDNQPQHF. CDR3 sequence (DNA): TGTGCCAGCAGTGGGACAGATAATCAGCCCCAGCATTTT.